The 13 T cell receptor beta chains presented below share a single source sample, sequenced in a study of cytomegalovirus exposure and HLA in healthy donors (dated 2017 in TCRdb). The protocol used for the library was the immunoSEQ multiplex PCR assay. For the multiplex PCR, a mixture combining 60 forward primers for TCR Vbeta segments and 13 reverse primers for TCR Jbeta segments was used. TCRdb provides this immuneACCESS table in a form limited to in-frame rearrangements. Some clones are lacking; in checked studies, under half of them reflect an unresolved V gene, and why the rest are absent is not known. The sample table holds 150,000 or so clones. The ten biggest clones cover around 1.6% of the sample. The specimen was PBMCs. The receptor source for this set is a woman aged 45-65 years in good health and CMV-seronegative.

The rearrangement joins TRBV29-1 to TRBJ2-5; D ambiguous. Trimming shortened V by 6 bases and J by 3 bases, and 17 bases separated the two germline ends. The CDR3 covers 14 residues. The germline V gene has CDR1 SQVTM and CDR2 ANQGSEA. CDR3 in amino acids: CSVVGALPEETQYF. The CDR3 DNA sequence: TGCAGCGTGGTCGGAGCGCTCCCCGAAGAGACCCAGTACTTC.

The CDR3 sequence is CASSIGTRAYNEQFF. The CDR3 nucleotides read TGTGCCAGTAGTATCGGTACCCGCGCCTACAATGAGCAGTTCTTC. The chain recombines TRBV19 with TRBJ2-1; D not certain. The CDR3 loop spans 15 amino acids. V lost 3 bases to trimming and J lost 2 bases, with 11 bases between them. Per germline, CDR1 LNHDA and CDR2 SQIVND (reference sequence). The entire variable domain, with the rest obtained from reference TRBV19 and TRBJ2-1, is as follows: DGGITQSPKYLFRKEGQNVTLSCEQNLNHDAMYWYRQDPGQGLRLIYYSQIVNDFQKGDIAEGYSVSREKKESFPLTVTSAQKNPTAFYLCASSIGTRAYNEQFFGPGTRLTVL.

The chain is built from TRBV19 and TRBJ2-7; 9 nucleotides line up with TRBD1. In germline, CDR1 is LNHDA, CDR2 SQIVND (reference sequence). CDR3 length: 13 amino acids. J lost 5 bases, V lost 7 bases, and 6 bases had no gene match. CDR3 coding DNA: TGTGCCAGTATTGGGACAGGGCGTAACGAGCAGTACTTC. The encoded protein is CASIGTGRNEQYF.

V usage is TRBV9 and J usage is TRBJ1-2, with 7 bases aligning to TRBD1. V shed 6 bases and J 6 bases; nucleotides not matched to a gene: 11. The CDR3 is 14 amino acids. Germline V gene lookup returns CDR1 SGDLS and CDR2 YYNGEE. The CDR3 sequence is CASTGVRQGNGYTF. CDR3 in DNA: TGTGCCAGCACGGGCGTCAGACAGGGAAATGGCTACACCTTC.

This chain uses TRBV30 with TRBJ2-1; the D is unclear. The CDR3 covers 12 residues. Trimming pared 3 bases from V and 2 bases from J, leaving 5 bases between. Germline V CDR1 and CDR2: GTSNPN, SVGIG (reference sequence). DNA of the CDR3: TGTGCCTGGAGCGACACCTACAATGAGCAGTTCTTC. It codes for CAWSDTYNEQFF.

V is TRBV7-3 and J is TRBJ2-3; 16 nucleotides line up with TRBD2. J gave up 4 bases and V 5 bases, and 3 bases lay outside the gene matches. The CDR3 has 16 amino acids. Germline CDR1 and CDR2: SGHTA and FQGTGA. CDR3 nucleotide sequence: TGTGCCAGCAGCCAGGGACTAGCGGGAGGGGCAGATACGCAGTATTTT. Residues: CASSQGLAGGADTQYF.

The chain recombines TRBV19 with TRBJ1-5, with TRBD1 matching 8 bases. This CDR3 has 15 amino acids. Germline loops: CDR1 LNHDA, CDR2 SQIVND (reference sequence). V lost 5 bases and J lost 4; bases outside the gene matches: 7. The chain's CDR3 is CASSPGQAINQPQHF. The CDR3 coding sequence is TGTGCCAGTAGTCCGGGACAGGCGATTAATCAGCCCCAGCATTTT.

The genes are TRBV6-1 and TRBJ2-7, with TRBD1 as a possible D gene (6 bases). The CDR3 runs to 14 residues. V lost 4 bases to trimming and J lost 1 base, with 11 bases between them. Germline CDR1 and CDR2: MNHNS and SASEGT. CDR3 region: CASSARQVSYEQYF. The DNA for the CDR3 is TGTGCCAGCAGTGCGAGACAGGTATCCTACGAGCAGTACTTC.

The CDR3: CATSPTRDRGYNEQFF. The CDR3, as DNA: TGTGCCACCAGTCCAACCCGGGACAGGGGTTACAATGAGCAGTTCTTC. The gene calls are TRBV15 and TRBJ2-1, with TRBD1 identical over 10 bases. Germline CDR1 and CDR2: LNHNV and YYDKDF (reference sequence). CDR3 length: 16 amino acids. The junction had 9 bases not matched to a gene; V was cut back by 6 bases and J by 4 bases. Looking up the rest from reference TRBV15 and TRBJ2-1 gives the full variable domain: DAMVIQNPRYQVTQFGKPVTLSCSQTLNHNVMYWYQQKSSQAPKLLFHYYDKDFNNEADTPDNFQSRRPNTSFCFLDIRSPGLGDTAMYLCATSPTRDRGYNEQFFGPGTRLTVL.

The DNA for the CDR3 is TGCAGTGCTGTTCCCAGGGAGACCCAGTACTTC. It translates to CSAVPRETQYF. The J gene is TRBJ2-5, the V gene TRBV20-1; D remains ambiguous. Germline loops: CDR1 DFQATT, CDR2 SNEGSKA (reference sequence). This CDR3 has 11 residues. V dropped 5 bases and J dropped 5 bases, with 9 bases sitting between them.

V is TRBV2 and J is TRBJ2-3; D might be TRBD2 (6 bases). There are 17 residues in the CDR3. Germline lookup yields CDR1 SNHLY and CDR2 FYNNEI. V was trimmed by 3 bases and J by 0 bases, leaving 16 bases between them. In DNA, the CDR3 is TGTGCCAGCAGTGAGTTAATGGCGGGGCCTAGCACAGATACGCAGTATTTT. Protein sequence: CASSELMAGPSTDTQYF. Variable domain in full (rest from reference TRBV2 and TRBJ2-3): EPEVTQTPSHQVTQMGQEVILRCVPISNHLYFYWYRQILGQKVEFLVSFYNNEISEKSEIFDDQFSVERPDGSNFTLKIRSTKLEDSAMYFCASSELMAGPSTDTQYFGPGTRLTVL.

The V call is TRBV27, the J call TRBJ2-5, with a weak D call TRBD2 (6 bases). The CDR3 runs 13 residues. Trimming shortened V by 3 bases and J by 5 bases, and 10 bases separated the two germline ends. In germline, CDR1 is MNHEY, CDR2 SMNVEV (reference sequence). The CDR3 loop reads CASSFMEGETQYF. DNA for the CDR3: TGTGCCAGCAGTTTTATGGAGGGGGAGACCCAGTACTTC.

This sequence joins TRBV5-4 and TRBJ1-4; D gene ambiguous. The CDR3 extends over 15 amino acids. The V gene lost 0 bases and the J gene lost 8 bases, with 14 bases spanning the gap. Looked up from germline, CDR1 is SGHNT and CDR2 is YYREEE (reference sequence). CDR3 region: CASSLATGIGEKLFF. The CDR3 nucleotides are TGTGCCAGCAGCTTGGCCACGGGGATCGGCGAAAAACTGTTTTTT.